This entry lists 8 T cell receptor beta chains sequenced from one sample in a study of T cell changes during pregnancy in multiple sclerosis (dated by TCRdb to the late 2010s). The method behind the library was the immunoSEQ multiplex PCR assay. What TCRdb holds here is the immuneACCESS table cut down to in-frame rearrangements. Part of the clones is not present; checked against another copy, under half of the missing clones reflect an unresolved V gene, and the others are unexplained. The sample table shows 40,000 to 45,000 clones, and roughly 92% are seen once. The top ten clones comprise 1.3% of the sample. The material sequenced was peripheral blood. The receptors were sampled from a female donor with multiple sclerosis, enrolled in a pregnancy study.

The chain has TRBV10-3 and TRBJ1-5, with D perhaps matching TRBD1 (6 bases). Germline CDR1 is ENHRY and CDR2 is SYGVKD. Trimming pared 3 bases from V and 10 bases from J, leaving 10 bases between. The CDR3 consists of 12 residues. DNA for the CDR3: TGTGCCATCAGTGAAGGGGGAAATCCCCAGCATTTT. Its protein is CAISEGGNPQHF.

The chain uses TRBV19 and TRBJ1-5; TRBD1 matches 10 bases. Germline V CDR1 and CDR2: LNHDA, SQIVND (reference sequence). CDR3 length equals 13 residues. J was trimmed by 11 bases and V by 7 bases; bases with no gene match: 8. The CDR3 is CASTPDRGVAQHF. In DNA form, the CDR3 reads TGTGCCAGTACCCCGGACAGGGGGGTGGCCCAGCATTTT.

The chain carries TRBV4-1 and TRBJ2-3; D unresolved. CDR3 length: 18 residues. Trimming removed 0 bases at V and 5 bases at J, with 21 bases between. CDR1 is MGHRA, CDR2 YSYEKL, per germline. In nucleotides, the CDR3 is TGCGCCAGCAGCCAAGATAGGGAAGACGGAGTAGTGAGAGATACGCAGTATTTT. It yields the protein CASSQDREDGVVRDTQYF.

This clone has a single count. The chain has TRBV25-1 and TRBJ2-5; D not certain. The CDR3 is made up of 14 amino acids. The V gene lost 7 bases and the J gene lost 2 bases, with 14 bases spanning the gap. The germline V gene encodes CDR1 MGHDK and CDR2 SYGVNS. Here the CDR3 reads CASTRGGRQETQYF. DNA for the CDR3: TGTGCCAGCACCCGAGGTGGGCGGCAAGAGACCCAGTACTTC.

The gene calls are TRBV6-1 and TRBJ1-2; D may be TRBD1 (5 bases). V was pared by 3 bases and J by 4 bases, with 12 bases between. The CDR3 runs 14 residues. CDR1 is MNHNS and CDR2 is SASEGT in the germline V gene. The CDR3, as DNA: TGTGCCAGCAGTGATCACGGGGCTTTCTATGGCTACACCTTC. Translated, it gives CASSDHGAFYGYTF.

The chain links TRBV20-1 to TRBJ1-5; D remains unclear. Germline V CDR1 and CDR2: DFQATT, SNEGSKA (reference sequence). With 3 bases removed from V and 5 bases from J, the gap between germline ends came to 5 bases. The CDR3 is 11 amino acids. DNA for the CDR3: TGCAGTGCTAGTGGGGATCAGCCCCAGCATTTT. It translates to CSASGDQPQHF.

This clone was found once. One junction end disagrees with the germline gene, perhaps due to a read error. This chain joins TRBV4-1 and TRBJ2-1; 8 bases fit TRBD2. This CDR3 spans 18 amino acids. The germline V gene has CDR1 MGHRA and CDR2 YSYEKL. CDR3 coding DNA: TGCGCCAGCAGCCAAGAAGCGGGAGCGGGTTACTCCTACAATGAGCAGCTCTTC. It yields the protein CASSQEAGAGYSYNEQLF.

The chain recombines TRBV7-2 with TRBJ2-2; 13 bases fit TRBD2. V lost 5 bases and J lost 2; bases outside the gene matches: 8. CDR3 length: 18 amino acids. The germline V gene encodes CDR1 SGHTA and CDR2 FQGNSA. The CDR3 nucleotides are TGTGCCAGCAGCCATACTGCGGGACTAGCGGGAAACACCGGGGAGCTGTTTTTT. It yields the protein CASSHTAGLAGNTGELFF. Combining the CDR3 with reference TRBV7-2 and TRBJ2-2 gives the whole variable domain GAGVSQSPSNKVTEKGKDVELRCDPISGHTALYWYRQSLGQGLEFLIYFQGNSAPDKSGLPSDRFSAERTGGSVSTLTIQRTQQEDSAVYLCASSHTAGLAGNTGELFFGEGSRLTVL.